The present TCR beta chain was sequenced within a study of regulatory T cells in long-lasting Graves disease. Sample time point: newly diagnosed GD, antithyroid drugs for less than 3 months. There was RNA extracted from PBMCs, and the TCR library was made from it. This clonotype was detected many times. The germline V gene encodes CDR1 DFQATT and CDR2 SNEGSKA (reference sequence). The CDR3 runs to 15 residues. Unmatched junction bases numbered 7, after V lost 6 bases and J lost 1 base. The authors built TCR beta libraries using iRepertoire HTBI primers and Arm-PCR of CDR3 regions. TCRdb independently ran MiXCR on the multiplex PCR reads; one entry per CDR3 protein. The repertoire holds 450,000 to 600,000 distinct CDR3 sequences, under 20% seen once, with more than 9% in the top ten. The sample also formed part of further work on T cells in Graves' hyperthyroidism and ophthalmopathy. From that study: Absence of ophthalmopathy progression within 18 months defined stable Graves' hyperthyroidism.

The J gene is TRBJ2-3, the V gene TRBV20-1; TRBD2 matches at 10 bases. The source of this sequence is a man aged 40-55 years with Graves disease. Material: peripheral blood mononuclear cells (PBMCs), obtained at new diagnosis, from a patient treated with antithyroid drugs. Written as DNA, the CDR3 is TGCAGTGCCGAAGGACTAGCGGAACGCACAGATACGCAGTATTTT. It encodes CSAEGLAERTDTQYF.